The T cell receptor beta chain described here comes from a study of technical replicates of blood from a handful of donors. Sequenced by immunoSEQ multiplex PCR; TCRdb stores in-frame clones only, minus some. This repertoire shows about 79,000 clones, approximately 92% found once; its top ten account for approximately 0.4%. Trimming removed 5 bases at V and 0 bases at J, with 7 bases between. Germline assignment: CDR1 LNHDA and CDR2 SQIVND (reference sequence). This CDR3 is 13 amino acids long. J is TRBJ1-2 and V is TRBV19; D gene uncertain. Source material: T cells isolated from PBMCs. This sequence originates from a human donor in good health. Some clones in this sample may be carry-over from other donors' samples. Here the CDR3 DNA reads TGTGCCAGTAGTCCACGGGCTAACTATGGCTACACCTTC. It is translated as CASSPRANYGYTF.